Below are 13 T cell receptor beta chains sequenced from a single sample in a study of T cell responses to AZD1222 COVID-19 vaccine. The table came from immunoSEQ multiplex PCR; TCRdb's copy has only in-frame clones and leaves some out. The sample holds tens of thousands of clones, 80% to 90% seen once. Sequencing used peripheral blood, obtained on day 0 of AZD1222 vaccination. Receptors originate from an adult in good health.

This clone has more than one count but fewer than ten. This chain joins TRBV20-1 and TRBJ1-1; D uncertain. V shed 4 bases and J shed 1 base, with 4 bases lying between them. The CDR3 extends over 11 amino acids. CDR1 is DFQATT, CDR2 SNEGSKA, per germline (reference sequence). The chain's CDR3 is CSANKNTEAFF. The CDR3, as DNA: TGCAGTGCTAACAAGAACACTGAAGCTTTCTTT.

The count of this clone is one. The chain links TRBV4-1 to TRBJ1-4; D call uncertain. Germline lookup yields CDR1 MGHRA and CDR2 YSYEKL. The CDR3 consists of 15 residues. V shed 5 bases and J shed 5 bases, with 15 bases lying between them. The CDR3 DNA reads TGCGCCAGCAGCTCGCCGAGCCAGCTCAATGAAAAACTGTTTTTT. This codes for CASSSPSQLNEKLFF.

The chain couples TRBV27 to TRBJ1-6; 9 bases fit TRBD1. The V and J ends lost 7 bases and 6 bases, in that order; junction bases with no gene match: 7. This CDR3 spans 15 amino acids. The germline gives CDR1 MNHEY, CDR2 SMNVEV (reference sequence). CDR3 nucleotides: TGTGCCAGCACCCCGAGACAGGGGGGTAATTCACCCCTCCACTTT. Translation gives CASTPRQGGNSPLHF.

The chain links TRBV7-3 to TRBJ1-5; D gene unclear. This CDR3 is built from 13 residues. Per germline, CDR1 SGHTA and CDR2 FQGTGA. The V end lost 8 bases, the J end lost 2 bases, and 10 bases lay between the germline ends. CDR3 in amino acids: CASSEGGNQPQHF. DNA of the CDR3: TGTGCCAGCTCGGAAGGTGGCAATCAGCCCCAGCATTTT. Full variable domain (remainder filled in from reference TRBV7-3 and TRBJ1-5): GAGVSQTPSNKVTEKGKYVELRCDPISGHTALYWYRQSLGQGPEFLIYFQGTGAADDSGLPNDRFFAVRPEGSVSTLKIQRTERGDSAVYLCASSEGGNQPQHFGDGTRLSIL.

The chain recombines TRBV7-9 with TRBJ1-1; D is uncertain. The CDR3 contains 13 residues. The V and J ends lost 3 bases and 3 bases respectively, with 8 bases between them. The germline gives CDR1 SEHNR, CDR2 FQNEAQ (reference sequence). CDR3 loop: CASSLEPYTEAFF. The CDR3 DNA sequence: TGTGCCAGCAGCTTGGAACCGTACACTGAAGCTTTCTTT.

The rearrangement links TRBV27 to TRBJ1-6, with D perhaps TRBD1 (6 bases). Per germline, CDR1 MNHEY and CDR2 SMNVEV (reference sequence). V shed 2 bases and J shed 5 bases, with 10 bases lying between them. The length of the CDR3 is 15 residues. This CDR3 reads CASSLEGGNNSPLHF. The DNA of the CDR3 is TGTGCCAGCAGTTTAGAGGGGGGCAATAATTCACCCCTCCACTTT.

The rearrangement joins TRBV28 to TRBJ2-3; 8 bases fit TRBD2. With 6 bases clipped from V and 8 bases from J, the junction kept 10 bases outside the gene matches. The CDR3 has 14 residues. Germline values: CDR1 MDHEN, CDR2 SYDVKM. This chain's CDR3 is CASSSSGGLGTQYF. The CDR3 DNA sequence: TGTGCCAGCAGCTCCAGCGGGGGCCTGGGTACGCAGTATTTT. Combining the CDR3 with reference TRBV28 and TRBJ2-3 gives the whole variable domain DVKVTQSSRYLVKRTGEKVFLECVQDMDHENMFWYRQDPGLGLRLIYFSYDVKMKEKGDIPEGYSVSREKKERFSLILESASTNQTSMYLCASSSSGGLGTQYFGPGTRLTVL.

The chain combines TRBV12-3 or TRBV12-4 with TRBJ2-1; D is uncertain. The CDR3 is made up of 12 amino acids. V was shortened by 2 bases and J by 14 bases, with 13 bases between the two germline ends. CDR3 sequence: CASSLPDGREFF. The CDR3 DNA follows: TGTGCCAGCAGTTTACCGGACGGGCGAGAGTTCTTC.

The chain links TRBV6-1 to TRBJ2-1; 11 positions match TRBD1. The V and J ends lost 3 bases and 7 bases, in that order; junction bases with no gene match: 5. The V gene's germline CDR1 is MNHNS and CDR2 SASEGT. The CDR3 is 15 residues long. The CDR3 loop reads CASSEDRGRVNEQFF. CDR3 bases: TGTGCCAGCAGTGAGGACAGGGGGCGGGTGAATGAGCAGTTCTTC.

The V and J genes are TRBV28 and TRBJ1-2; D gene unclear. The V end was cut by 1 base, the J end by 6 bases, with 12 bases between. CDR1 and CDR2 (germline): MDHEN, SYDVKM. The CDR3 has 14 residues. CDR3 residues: CASSLLAKRDGYTF. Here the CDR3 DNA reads TGTGCCAGCAGTTTATTGGCGAAGCGGGATGGCTACACCTTC.

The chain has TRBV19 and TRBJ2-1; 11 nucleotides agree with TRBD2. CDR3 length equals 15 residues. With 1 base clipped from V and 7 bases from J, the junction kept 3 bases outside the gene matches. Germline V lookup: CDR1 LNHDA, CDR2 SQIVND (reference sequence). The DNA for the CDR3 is TGTGCCAGTAGTATAGGTAGCGGGGGGGCTAATGAGCAGTTCTTC. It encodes CASSIGSGGANEQFF.

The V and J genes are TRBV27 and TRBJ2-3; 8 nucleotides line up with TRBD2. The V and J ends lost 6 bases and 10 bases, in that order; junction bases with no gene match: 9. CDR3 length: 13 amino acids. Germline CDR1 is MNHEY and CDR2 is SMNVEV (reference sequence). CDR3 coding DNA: TGTGCCAGCAGCCCTGGGACTAGGTGGGCGCAGTATTTT. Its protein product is CASSPGTRWAQYF.

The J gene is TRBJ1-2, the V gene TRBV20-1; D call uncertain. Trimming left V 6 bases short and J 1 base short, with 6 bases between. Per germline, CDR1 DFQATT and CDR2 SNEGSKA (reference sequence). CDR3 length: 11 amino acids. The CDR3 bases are TGCAGTGCCAGCTTTAACTATGGCTACACCTTC. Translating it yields CSASFNYGYTF.